This T cell receptor beta chain emerged from a study of T cell repertoires in aging, cancer and after chemotherapy. Study overall: Six age groups, ranging from 30 or younger to 70 or older, included the donors.

This clonotype was seen only a few times. Amplification of TCR beta used genomic DNA extracted from peripheral blood. The germline V gene encodes CDR1 SGHRS and CDR2 YFSETQ. This CDR3 is 15 amino acids long. The junction had 9 bases not matched to a gene; V was cut back by 4 bases and J by 8 bases. Rearranged V-D-J TRB sequences were amplified with a mixed TRB-A/B primer pool. One entry per CDR3 protein results from TCRdb running MiXCR on the multiplex PCR reads. The repertoire consists of around 10,000 distinct CDR3 sequences, with over 30% occurring once and the leading ten covering approximately 3.4%.

The sequenced sample was blood. This sequence was found in a human donor in good health. The chain combines TRBV5-1 with TRBJ2-1, with 10 nucleotides matching TRBD1. The CDR3 DNA sequence: TGCGCCAGCAGCCAAGAAACGGACAGGGGGTATGAGCAGTTCTTC. It codes for CASSQETDRGYEQFF. The complete variable domain, with remaining parts taken from reference TRBV5-1 and TRBJ2-1, reads KAGVTQTPRYLIKTRGQQVTLSCSPISGHRSVSWYQQTPGQGLQFLFEYFSETQRNKGNFPGRFSGRQFSNSRSEMNVSTLELGDSALYLCASSQETDRGYEQFFGPGTRLTVL.